The entry below describes one T cell receptor beta chain. These data belong to a study of control samples from healthy donors and cancer patients. Clones were read by immunoSEQ multiplex PCR, and TCRdb kept only the in-frame ones, dropping some. The data contain 120,000 or so clones, approximately 93% of them seen just once; the ten biggest clones take up less than 9.5%. Germline assignment: CDR1 GTSNPN and CDR2 SVGIG (reference sequence). This CDR3 has 13 residues. V was trimmed by 8 bases and J by 7 bases, leaving 20 bases between them. Material for sequencing was blood. The rearrangement links TRBV30 to TRBJ2-5; a possible D gene is TRBD1 (5 bases). The source of this sequence is a woman in her late teens or twenties in good health. The DNA for the CDR3 is TGTGCCCGTAGGGCGCAGGGTGGTGGGACCCAGTACTTC. Translation gives CARRAQGGGTQYF.